These T cell receptor beta chains were read from a single sample in a study of Graves' ophthalmopathy and Graves' hyperthyroidism. TCRdb used MiXCR to reprocess the multiplex PCR reads, holding one entry per CDR3 protein. The top ten clones hold around 40% of a sample with approximately 700,000 distinct CDR3 sequences, 40% of them seen once. The sequencing input was peripheral blood. The receptors were sampled from an adult man with Graves' ophthalmopathy. CDR3s include the opening cysteine and the closing phenylalanine or tryptophan. A D gene is named only where the DNA matches it firmly. Not all rows give a size; the values are once, few, many and, for expanded clones, a class.

>TRBJ1-5|NA|TRBD1|TRBV24-1
CAKDPGQVAQPQHF
TGTGCTAAGGATCCGGGACAGGTCGCTCAGCCCCAGCATTTT
>TRBJ2-5|NA|NA|TRBV4-1
CASSQEGTEPRAQYF
TGCGCCAGCAGCCAAGAGGGGACGGAACCCAGGGCCCAGTACTTC
>TRBJ2-1|NA|NA|TRBV12-3/TRBV12-4
CASSLWERSEQFF
TGTGCCAGCAGTTTATGGGAGCGGAGTGAGCAGTTCTTC
>TRBJ2-5|NA|NA|TRBV12-5
CASGLVSGTQYF
TGTGCTAGTGGTTTGGTGTCAGGGACCCAGTACTTC
>TRBJ2-7|many|NA|TRBV11-1
CASSFRTTYEQYF
TGTGCCAGCAGCTTTCGTACGACCTACGAGCAGTACTTC
>TRBJ2-7|NA|NA|TRBV10-1
CASSDPTTSEQYF
TGCGCCAGCAGTGACCCGACAACCTCCGAGCAGTACTTC
>TRBJ2-2|NA|NA|TRBV10-3
CAIWEENTGELFF
TGTGCCATCTGGGAGGAGAACACCGGGGAGCTGTTTTTT
>TRBJ2-2|few|NA|TRBV6-1
CASTVTTPSADAINTGELFF
TGTGCCAGCACCGTGACCACTCCTAGCGCCGACGCCATAAACACCGGGGAGCTGTTTTTT
>TRBJ2-7|NA|NA|TRBV25-1
CASTRLPFDRSYEQYF
TGTGCCAGCACCCGCCTTCCGTTTGACAGATCCTACGAGCAGTACTTC
>TRBJ1-6|NA|TRBD1|TRBV6-4
CASSASMNDRAYNSPLHF
TGTGCCAGCAGTGCCTCGATGAACGACAGGGCTTATAATTCACCCCTCCACTTT
>TRBJ2-7|few|TRBD2|TRBV2
CASSPVPRAGGPREQYF
TGTGCCAGCAGTCCCGTTCCTCGAGCGGGAGGGCCCCGAGAGCAGTACTTC
>TRBJ2-5|NA|NA|TRBV6-6
CASTYGGGAQYF
TGTGCCAGCACTTACGGAGGGGGGGCCCAGTACTTC
>TRBJ1-3|NA|NA|TRBV14
CASSPGTYGNTIYF
TGTGCCAGCAGCCCGGGGACATACGGAAACACCATATATTTT
>TRBJ2-7|many|NA|TRBV7-2
CASSLASGYRSYEQYF
TGTGCCAGCAGCTTAGCTTCCGGCTACCGATCCTACGAGCAGTACTTC
>TRBJ2-5|few|NA|TRBV9
CASVEKGRETQYF
TGTGCCAGCGTTGAGAAGGGCCGGGAGACCCAGTACTTC
>TRBJ2-6|NA|NA|TRBV29-1
CSVAQDSGANVLTF
TGCAGCGTTGCTCAGGATTCTGGGGCCAACGTCCTGACTTTC